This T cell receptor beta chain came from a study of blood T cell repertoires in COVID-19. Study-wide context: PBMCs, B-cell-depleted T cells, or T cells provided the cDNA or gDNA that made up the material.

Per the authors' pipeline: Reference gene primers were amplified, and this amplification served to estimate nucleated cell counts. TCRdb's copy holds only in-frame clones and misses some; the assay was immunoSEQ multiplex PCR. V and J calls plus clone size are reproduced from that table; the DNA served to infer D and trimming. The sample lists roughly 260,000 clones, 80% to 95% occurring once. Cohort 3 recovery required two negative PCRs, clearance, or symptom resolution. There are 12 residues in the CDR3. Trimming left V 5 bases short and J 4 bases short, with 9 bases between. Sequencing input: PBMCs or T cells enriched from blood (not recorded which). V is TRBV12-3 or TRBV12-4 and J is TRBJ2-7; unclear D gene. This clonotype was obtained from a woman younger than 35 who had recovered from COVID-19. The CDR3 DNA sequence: TGTGCCAGCAGTCGCTCTCTATACGAGCAGTACTTC. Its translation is CASSRSLYEQYF.